A single sample is the source of the 15 T cell receptor beta chains below, sequenced in a study of radiation and T cells in renal cell carcinoma. Produced via immunoSEQ multiplex PCR; TCRdb's table is partial and in-frame only. The sample holds some 120,000 clones; 70% to 90% are singletons and the top ten take approximately 6%. The sample's time point: blood 2 weeks post-SBRT. The treatment is: 15 Gy SBRT to primary tumor, nephrectomy 4 weeks later. The source was blood, collected from a patient whose treatment included radiotherapy and nephrectomy. The receptor source for this set is a woman in her seventies with renal cell carcinoma.

This chain's CDR3 is CASSETRSHQETQYF. The CDR3 nucleotides read TGTGCCAGCAGTGAGACGCGTTCTCATCAAGAGACCCAGTACTTC. V gene TRBV25-1 combines with J gene TRBJ2-5; D ambiguous. Trimming shortened V by 3 bases and J by 2 bases, and 13 bases separated the two germline ends. In germline, CDR1 is MGHDK, CDR2 SYGVNS. The length of the CDR3 is 15 residues.

This chain uses TRBV4-3 with TRBJ1-1, with a weak D call TRBD1 (5 bases). The V end lost 4 bases, the J end lost 3 bases, and 21 bases lay between the germline ends. The germline V gene encodes CDR1 LGHNA and CDR2 YSLEER. The CDR3 is 17 residues long. The CDR3 here is CASSPQQGAWEDTEAFF. CDR3 sequence (DNA): TGCGCCAGCAGCCCTCAGCAGGGTGCTTGGGAGGACACTGAAGCTTTCTTT.

This clone was counted a single time. The rearrangement joins TRBV28 to TRBJ2-5; D is possibly TRBD2 (6 bases). The length of the CDR3 is 16 residues. Trimming pared 4 bases from V and 4 bases from J, leaving 19 bases between. Germline-derived CDR1 and CDR2 are MDHEN and SYDVKM. This CDR3 is CASSSGGLVWVETQYF. The CDR3 bases are TGTGCCAGCAGTTCCGGAGGGTTAGTGTGGGTAGAGACCCAGTACTTC. Full variable domain (remainder filled in from reference TRBV28 and TRBJ2-5): DVKVTQSSRYLVKRTGEKVFLECVQDMDHENMFWYRQDPGLGLRLIYFSYDVKMKEKGDIPEGYSVSREKKERFSLILESASTNQTSMYLCASSSGGLVWVETQYFGPGTRLLVL.

The chain combines TRBV7-2 with TRBJ1-4; D is possibly TRBD1 (5 bases). There are 19 residues in the CDR3. Germline V gene data show CDR1 as SGHTA and CDR2 as FQGNSA. The ends were cut back, 0 bases at V and 1 base at J, with 18 bases in the middle. The CDR3 nucleotides are TGTGCCAGCAGCTTAGCGCGGGTCATGGGGCTCGTAACTAATGAAAAACTGTTTTTT. It translates to CASSLARVMGLVTNEKLFF. The full variable domain, completed using reference TRBV7-2 and TRBJ1-4, is GAGVSQSPSNKVTEKGKDVELRCDPISGHTALYWYRQSLGQGLEFLIYFQGNSAPDKSGLPSDRFSAERTGGSVSTLTIQRTQQEDSAVYLCASSLARVMGLVTNEKLFFGSGTQLSVL.

The V call is TRBV5-5, the J call TRBJ2-3; 9 bases map to TRBD1. Germline V gene sequence: CDR1 SGHKS, CDR2 YYEKEE (reference sequence). This CDR3 spans 15 amino acids. V trimming: 4 bases; J trimming: 7 bases; junction bases outside the gene matches: 10. The CDR3, as DNA: TGTGCCAGCAGCCTCACGGGACAGGGTGCGAATACGCAGTATTTT. Translation gives CASSLTGQGANTQYF.

The rearrangement links TRBV15 to TRBJ2-5; TRBD2 is a possible D gene (5 bases). Deletions cut 3 bases from V and 6 bases from J, with 11 bases between. Looked up from germline, CDR1 is LNHNV and CDR2 is YYDKDF (reference sequence). The CDR3 length is 13 residues. The CDR3 here is CATSSGVVKTQYF. The CDR3 region has the DNA TGTGCCACCAGCAGCGGGGTTGTGAAGACCCAGTACTTC.

This rearrangement joins TRBV14 to TRBJ2-5; no firm D call. The CDR3 spans 14 residues. V was trimmed by 0 bases and J by 2 bases, leaving 7 bases between them. Germline CDR1 reads SGHDN; CDR2 reads FVKESK. In DNA, the CDR3 is TGTGCCAGCAGCCAAGAACTGGGTCAAGAGACCCAGTACTTC. Translated, it gives CASSQELGQETQYF.

This clone appeared a few times. This chain uses TRBV19 with TRBJ2-3, with D perhaps matching TRBD2 (7 bases). This CDR3 is built from 15 residues. The ends were cut back, 4 bases at V and 4 bases at J, with 15 bases in the middle. CDR1 LNHDA and CDR2 SQIVND come from the germline V gene (reference sequence). CDR3 residues: CASSTSGGPPDTQYF. The CDR3 DNA follows: TGTGCCAGTAGTACATCGGGGGGCCCCCCAGATACGCAGTATTTT.

This chain uses TRBV7-2 with TRBJ2-5; D gene uncertain. Germline CDR1 reads SGHTA; CDR2 reads FQGNSA. The CDR3 loop spans 12 amino acids. V lost 3 bases and J 5 bases, leaving 7 bases between the germline ends. CDR3 DNA: TGTGCCAGCAGCTTCCTAGGGGAGACCCAGTACTTC. Translation: CASSFLGETQYF.

Remarks on this clone: Its ends do not fully match the called genes, so a read error is possible. In nucleotides, the CDR3 is TGTGCCAGCGACACGGGGGGCCCCGCTTCCTTTTTT. It encodes CASDTGGPASFF. The V call is TRBV2, the J call TRBJ1-3, with D tentatively TRBD1 (6 bases). The CDR3 spans 12 residues. From germline, CDR1 is SNHLY and CDR2 FYNNEI. Supplemented by reference TRBV2 and TRBJ1-3, the full variable domain reads EPEVTQTPSHQVTQMGQEVILRCVPISNHLYFYWYRQILGQKVEFLVSFYNNEISEKSEIFDDQFSVERPDGSNFTLKIRSTKLEDSAMYFCASDTGGPASFFGEGSWLTVV.

The chain joins TRBV30 to TRBJ2-7, with 13 bases fitting TRBD2. Germline CDR1 GTSNPN, CDR2 SVGIG (reference sequence). The CDR3 runs to 15 residues. After removal of 8 bases from V and 0 bases from J, the junction contained 7 bases not matched to a gene. For the CDR3, the DNA is TGTGCCCGCCGGACTAGCGGGAGAAGCTCCTACGAGCAGTACTTC. This translates into CARRTSGRSSYEQYF.

The chain links TRBV7-8 to TRBJ2-1, with D perhaps matching TRBD1 or TRBD2 (5 bases each). The germline gives CDR1 SGHVS, CDR2 FQNEAQ. The CDR3 is made up of 17 amino acids. Trimming removed 0 bases from V and 0 bases from J, with 12 bases in between. The CDR3: CASSLARAGSSYNEQFF. CDR3 in DNA: TGTGCCAGCAGCTTAGCGCGGGCAGGGAGCTCCTACAATGAGCAGTTCTTC.

J is TRBJ1-5 and V is TRBV19; no firm D call. The V gene's germline CDR1 is LNHDA and CDR2 SQIVND (reference sequence). The CDR3 consists of 12 residues. Trimming removed 6 bases from V and 6 bases from J, with 9 bases in between. CDR3 coding DNA: TGTGCCAGTAGGGAGGGAACTCAGCCCCAGCATTTT. Amino acid sequence: CASREGTQPQHF.

This clone came up once. This chain links TRBV19 with TRBJ2-1, with TRBD2 matching over 11 bases. The germline V gene has CDR1 LNHDA and CDR2 SQIVND (reference sequence). This CDR3 region has 16 residues. The ends lost 3 bases at V and 2 bases at J; junction bases unmatched: 3. The CDR3: CASSMTSGATYNEQFF. CDR3 DNA: TGTGCCAGTAGTATGACTAGCGGGGCAACCTACAATGAGCAGTTCTTC.

The chain links TRBV5-4 to TRBJ2-7; D remains ambiguous. This CDR3 comprises 12 residues. CDR1 and CDR2 from the germline V gene are SGHNT and YYREEE (reference sequence). V was pared by 4 bases and J by 3 bases, with 8 bases between. The CDR3 loop is CASSPGRYEQYF. In DNA, the CDR3 is TGTGCCAGCAGCCCCGGACGCTACGAGCAGTACTTC.